This T cell receptor beta chain was obtained from a study of T cell repertoires in cytomegalovirus infection. TCRdb itself ran the reads through MiXCR, one entry per CDR3 protein. The sample holds about 55,000 distinct CDR3 sequences, more than 15% seen once. The germline gives CDR1 SGHRS, CDR2 YFSETQ. This CDR3 spans 15 amino acids. The V end was cut by 1 base, the J end by 1 base, with 11 bases between. This clonotype was observed a handful of times. Its antigen is undetermined. The TCR sequence derives from a human donor in good health (CMV status not recorded). Some clones in this sample may be carry-over from other donors' samples. V usage is TRBV5-1 and J usage is TRBJ1-1, with D hard to call. The specimen comprised CD8+ T cells from cultured PBMCs, sampled from culture after CMV antigen stimulation. The CDR3 DNA reads TGCGCCAGCAGCTTGAATCCTCCCCCGAACACTGAAGCTTTCTTT. Its protein is CASSLNPPPNTEAFF.